This entry lists 5 T cell receptor beta chains sequenced from one sample in a study of long-term antiretroviral therapy in people with HIV. Running of the v3.0 immunoSEQ assay took place at survey level. Data came from immunoSEQ multiplex PCR; TCRdb stores just in-frame clones and leaves some out. The sample yields roughly 21,000 clones, about 76% seen once. The sequenced sample was unsorted PBMCs, obtained 0.1 years before starting antiretroviral therapy. These receptor sequences come from a man aged 40-55 years with HIV.

The gene calls are TRBV6-1 and TRBJ1-2; the D is unclear. The CDR3 is 14 residues long. Per germline, CDR1 MNHNS and CDR2 SASEGT. The V and J ends lost 3 bases and 4 bases respectively, with 12 bases between them. As DNA, the CDR3 is TGTGCCAGCAGTGATTTAGGGCGGAGCTATGGCTACACCTTC. Its translation: CASSDLGRSYGYTF.

The V call is TRBV10-2, the J call TRBJ1-5; D gene uncertain. Per germline, CDR1 WSHSY and CDR2 SAAADI. Trimming took off 6 bases at V and 8 bases at J, with 14 bases between the two ends. This CDR3 is 13 amino acids long. CDR3 amino acids: CASRDDGREPQHF. DNA of the CDR3: TGCGCCAGCAGGGATGACGGACGGGAGCCCCAGCATTTT.

The V call is TRBV27, the J call TRBJ2-1, with D possibly being TRBD1 (6 bases). Germline CDR1 and CDR2: MNHEY and SMNVEV (reference sequence). The CDR3 is made up of 15 amino acids. The V end was cut by 5 bases, the J end by 2 bases, with 13 bases between. The CDR3 here is CASSPRGTTYNEQFF. CDR3 coding DNA: TGTGCCAGCAGTCCGAGGGGGACAACCTACAATGAGCAGTTCTTC.

The chain is built from TRBV30 and TRBJ1-5, with 8 bases aligning to TRBD1. The CDR3 loop spans 14 amino acids. The ends lost 3 bases at V and 4 bases at J; junction bases unmatched: 5. Germline-derived CDR1 and CDR2 are GTSNPN and SVGIG (reference sequence). CDR3 sequence (DNA): TGTGCCTGGAGCCGCAGGGGGCTTAATCAGCCCCAGCATTTT. Its translation: CAWSRRGLNQPQHF.

The chain combines TRBV28 with TRBJ2-6, with a weak D call TRBD1 (6 bases). In germline, CDR1 is MDHEN, CDR2 SYDVKM. V was trimmed by 6 bases and J by 0 bases, leaving 15 bases between them. The CDR3 spans 17 residues. This CDR3 reads CASRLRDTYSGANVLTF. In DNA form, the CDR3 reads TGTGCCAGCAGGCTTCGGGACACCTACTCTGGGGCCAACGTCCTGACTTTC.